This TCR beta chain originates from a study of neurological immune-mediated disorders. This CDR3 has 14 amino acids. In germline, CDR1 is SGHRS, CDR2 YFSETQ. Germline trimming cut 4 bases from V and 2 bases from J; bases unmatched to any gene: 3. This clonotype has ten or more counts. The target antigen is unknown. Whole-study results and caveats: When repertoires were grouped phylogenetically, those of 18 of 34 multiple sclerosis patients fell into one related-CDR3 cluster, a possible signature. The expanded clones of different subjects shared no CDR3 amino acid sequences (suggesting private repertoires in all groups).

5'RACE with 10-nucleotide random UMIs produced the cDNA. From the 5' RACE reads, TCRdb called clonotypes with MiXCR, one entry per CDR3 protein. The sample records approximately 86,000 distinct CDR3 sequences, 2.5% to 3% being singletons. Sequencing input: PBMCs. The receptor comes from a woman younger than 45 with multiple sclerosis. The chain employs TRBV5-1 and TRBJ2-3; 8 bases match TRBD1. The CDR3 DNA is TGCGCCAGCAGCACAGGGGGAAACACAGATACGCAGTATTTT. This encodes CASSTGGNTDTQYF.